The 9 T cell receptor beta chains listed next were all sequenced from one sample in a study of low-dose radiotherapy and immunotherapy resistance in tumors (dated by TCRdb to between 2021 and 2024). To make first-strand cDNA, Superscript III was used along with a set of TRAV- and TRBV-specific primers so that both the TCRalpha and TCRbeta chains were covered. TCRs were amplified with Phusion for 15 to 20 PCR cycles, with a constant-region primer paired with the adapter attached to the V primers. TCRdb took the public reads, trimmed them with fastp at Q25, ran MiXCR for clone calling and kept in-frame beta chains. A single entry per CDR3 protein holds the most common genes and DNA from its merged rows. The sample records around 6,700 distinct CDR3 sequences, approximately 64% of which are singletons. The top ten constitute about an eighth of the sample. Every receptor here comes from a human donor with advanced metastatic prostate, ovarian, gallbladder or colorectal cancer (not recorded which). This table probably holds off-target reads from a library built for another chain.

This clonotype has only a few counts. The chain carries TRBV28 and TRBJ2-3, with 8 bases identical to TRBD2. The CDR3 contains 18 residues. V shed 5 bases and J 0 bases; nucleotides not matched to a gene: 13. CDR1 and CDR2 from the germline V gene are MDHEN and SYDVKM. The CDR3 sequence is CASSPYSGGLTSTDTQYF. CDR3 DNA: TGTGCCAGCAGTCCCTATTCGGGGGGGCTCACTAGCACAGATACGCAGTATTTT.

The V and J genes are TRBV9 and TRBJ1-1; 7 bases agree with TRBD1. V trimming: 0 bases; J trimming: 10 bases; junction bases outside the gene matches: 12. The germline V gene has CDR1 SGDLS and CDR2 YYNGEE. This CDR3 comprises 15 residues. DNA of the CDR3: TGTGCCAGCAGCGTAGATATCTCGACAGGGAACGCAGCTTTCTTT. Residues: CASSVDISTGNAAFF.

The V and J genes are TRBV5-1 and TRBJ2-7, with 9 bases lining up with TRBD2. This CDR3 is 15 amino acids long. From germline, CDR1 is SGHRS and CDR2 YFSETQ. Unmatched junction bases numbered 7, after V lost 2 bases and J lost 4 bases. CDR3 coding DNA: TGCGCCAGCAGCTTTTTAGCGGGAGCCAGATACGAGCAGTACTTC. The encoded protein is CASSFLAGARYEQYF.

This clonotype was observed a handful of times. The genes are TRBV3-1 and TRBJ2-1; 10 positions agree with TRBD2. This CDR3 region has 20 residues. Germline V gene sequence: CDR1 LGHDT, CDR2 YNNKEL (reference sequence). V lost 1 base to trimming and J lost 0 bases; unmatched junction nucleotides: 12. CDR3 coding DNA: TGTGCCAGCAGCCAAGGGGGGCCAGCGGGAGGGCAAACCTCCTACAATGAGCAGTTCTTC. Translation: CASSQGGPAGGQTSYNEQFF.

V gene TRBV5-1 combines with J gene TRBJ2-7, with TRBD2 matching 8 bases. The CDR3 runs to 15 residues. V lost 0 bases to trimming and J lost 6 bases; unmatched junction nucleotides: 8. Germline V gives CDR1 SGHRS, CDR2 YFSETQ. The CDR3 reads CASSLVAGTSGEQYF. The DNA of the CDR3 is TGCGCCAGCAGCTTGGTAGCCGGGACTAGTGGCGAGCAGTACTTC.

The chain carries TRBV28 and TRBJ1-4; TRBD1 matches at 8 bases. V gave up 6 bases and J gave up 7 bases; unmatched junction bases: 7. Germline values: CDR1 MDHEN, CDR2 SYDVKM. This CDR3 has 14 amino acids. Written as DNA, the CDR3 is TGTGCCAGCAGGCCGACAGGGGTTCCTGAAAAACTGTTTTTT. The encoded protein is CASRPTGVPEKLFF.

This clonotype was observed a few times. This sequence joins TRBV2 and TRBJ2-5, with D uncertain. Trimming took 2 bases from V and 4 from J, leaving 8 bases between them. The CDR3 is made up of 13 amino acids. CDR1 is SNHLY, CDR2 FYNNEI, per germline. The chain's CDR3 is CASSERGLETQYF. The CDR3 nucleotides are TGTGCCAGCAGTGAAAGAGGCCTAGAGACCCAGTACTTC.

This clonotype was observed a handful of times. The chain employs TRBV12-3 or TRBV12-4 and TRBJ2-1, with D possibly TRBD1 on 5 matching bases. The CDR3 loop spans 13 amino acids. The V end lost 2 bases, the J end lost 8 bases, and 10 bases lay between the germline ends. The CDR3 region has the DNA TGTGCCAGCAGTTTATCGCCCAGGGATGAGCAGTTCTTC. It yields the protein CASSLSPRDEQFF.

The chain is built from TRBV6-8 and TRBJ2-1; D remains ambiguous. This CDR3 is 12 amino acids long. Between the trimmed V and J ends, which lost 5 bases and 3 bases, there was a span of 5 bases. Germline assignment: CDR1 MNHGY and CDR2 SAAAGT. The CDR3 region is CASSPGYNEQFF. CDR3 nucleotide sequence: TGTGCCAGCAGTCCGGGCTACAATGAGCAGTTCTTC.